One sample yielded the 30 T cell receptor beta chains listed below, sequenced in a study of human T cells and chemical hapten exposure. TCRdb re-analysed the RACE reads in MiXCR, keeping a single row per CDR3 protein. The sample has about 57,000 distinct CDR3 sequences; about 9.3% are singletons. Sample time point: patch test 1, 2 weeks after DPC sensitization. Treatment indicated: therapeutic diphenylcyclopropenone sensitization with weekly scalp DPC. The source material was whole blood, sampled in connection with sensitization to the hapten diphenylcyclopropenone (DPC). These receptor sequences come from a woman aged 35 to 49 with alopecia areata. Some clones in this sample may be carry-over from other donors' samples.

The table lists this clonotype with a few counts. This chain links TRBV27 with TRBJ1-2; 11 bases line up with TRBD1. CDR1 and CDR2 (germline): MNHEY, SMNVEV (reference sequence). Germline trimming cut 4 bases from V and 4 bases from J; bases unmatched to any gene: 5. The CDR3 consists of 15 residues. The CDR3 is CASSSGQGAPYGYTF. CDR3 bases: TGTGCCAGCAGTTCCGGACAGGGGGCCCCCTATGGCTACACCTTC.

This clonotype was observed at least ten times. The genes are TRBV7-6 and TRBJ2-7; D is perhaps TRBD2 (5 bases). The CDR3 is 13 residues long. The V end was cut by 5 bases, the J end by 3 bases, with 11 bases between. Germline V gene sequence: CDR1 SGHVS, CDR2 FNYEAQ. The CDR3 DNA follows: TGTGCCAGCAGCCCCGGTCGGGGCTACGAGCAGTACTTC. Amino acids: CASSPGRGYEQYF. The variable domain in full, completed from reference TRBV7-6 and TRBJ2-7, reads GAGVSQSPRYKVTKRGQDVALRCDPISGHVSLYWYRQALGQGPEFLTYFNYEAQQDKSGLPNDRFSAERPEGSISTLTIQRTEQRDSAMYRCASSPGRGYEQYFGPGTRLTVT.

This clonotype has a handful of counts. This chain connects TRBV7-2 to TRBJ1-5, with D perhaps matching TRBD1 (5 bases). CDR1 and CDR2 from the germline V gene are SGHTA and FQGNSA. This CDR3 is built from 15 residues. The V gene lost 0 bases and the J gene lost 3 bases, with 9 bases spanning the gap. CDR3 region: CASSLARAANQPQHF. The CDR3, as DNA: TGTGCCAGCAGCTTAGCCAGGGCGGCCAATCAGCCCCAGCATTTT.

This clonotype was detected many times. The genes are TRBV18 and TRBJ2-3; D is possibly TRBD2 (5 bases). The V end was cut by 2 bases, the J end by 1 base, with 7 bases between. The germline gives CDR1 KGHSH, CDR2 LQKENI. This CDR3 contains 14 residues. The CDR3 spells CASSPAGGTDTQYF. The DNA of the CDR3 is TGTGCCAGCTCACCAGCGGGTGGCACAGATACGCAGTATTTT. Together with reference TRBV18 and TRBJ2-3, the CDR3 gives the full variable domain: NAGVMQNPRHLVRRRGQEARLRCSPMKGHSHVYWYRQLPEEGLKFMVYLQKENIIDESGMPKERFSAEFPKEGPSILRIQQVVRGDSAAYFCASSPAGGTDTQYFGPGTRLTVL.

The V and J genes are TRBV3-1 and TRBJ2-1, with D perhaps matching TRBD1 (5 bases). The ends were cut back, 0 bases at V and 12 bases at J, with 12 bases in the middle. The CDR3 is 13 residues long. Germline V gives CDR1 LGHDT, CDR2 YNNKEL (reference sequence). The CDR3 region is CASSQDPLQGQFF. In DNA form, the CDR3 reads TGTGCCAGCAGCCAAGATCCGTTGCAGGGGCAGTTCTTC.

With respect to this clonotype: The junction departs from the called germline gene at one end, perhaps through a read error. The chain carries TRBV2 and TRBJ2-1; TRBD1 is a possible D gene (6 bases). Germline CDR1 SNHLY, CDR2 FYNNEI. The CDR3 has 15 amino acids. The CDR3 nucleotides are TGTGCCAGCAGCGAAGACAGGAGCTCCTACAATGAGCAGTTCTTC. Translating it yields CASSEDRSSYNEQFF. Based on the CDR3 plus reference TRBV2 and TRBJ2-1, the full variable domain is EPEVTQTPSHQVTQMGQEVILRCVPISNHLYFYWYRQILGQKVEFLVSFYNNEISEKSEIFDDQFSVERPDGSNFTLKIRSTKLEDSAMYFCASSEDRSSYNEQFFGPGTRLTVL.

This clonotype was recorded many times. The chain employs TRBV6-5 and TRBJ2-7; either TRBD1 or TRBD2 may supply D (7 bases each). The germline gives CDR1 MNHEY, CDR2 SVGAGI. Trimming stripped 5 bases from V and 2 bases from J, with 19 bases between. The CDR3 spans 16 residues. The DNA of the CDR3 is TGTGCCAGCAGTCTCCAGGGGGGGGCCGGCACCTACGAGCAGTACTTC. It is translated as CASSLQGGAGTYEQYF.

This clonotype was seen a few times. The chain joins TRBV7-3 to TRBJ1-1; TRBD1 matches 7 bases. J gave up 1 base and V 5 bases, and 4 bases lay outside the gene matches. The CDR3 contains 14 residues. The germline V gene has CDR1 SGHTA and CDR2 FQGTGA. The CDR3: CASSPGGRNTEAFF. CDR3 DNA: TGTGCCAGCAGCCCAGGGGGGAGGAACACTGAAGCTTTCTTT.

The chain combines TRBV7-9 with TRBJ2-7, with 7 bases fitting TRBD1. The CDR3 runs 14 residues. V lost 4 bases and J lost 3; bases outside the gene matches: 6. Germline V gene lookup returns CDR1 SEHNR and CDR2 FQNEAQ (reference sequence). CDR3 nucleotides: TGTGCCAGCAGCTCGGGCCGGGACAGCTACGAGCAGTACTTC. The encoded protein is CASSSGRDSYEQYF.

This clonotype was seen only a few times. The chain couples TRBV4-3 to TRBJ1-2; weak D call: TRBD1 (6 bases). V gave up 4 bases and J gave up 0 bases, with 12 bases separating them. Germline V gene data show CDR1 as LGHNA and CDR2 as YSLEER. This CDR3 has 15 amino acids. CDR3 DNA: TGCGCCAGCAGCCTGATACAGGGCGCTAACTATGGCTACACCTTC. This codes for CASSLIQGANYGYTF.

This clonotype was observed many times. The chain employs TRBV7-6 and TRBJ2-5; either TRBD1 or TRBD2 may fit D (6 bases each). The CDR3 spans 18 residues. Germline V gene sequence: CDR1 SGHVS, CDR2 FNYEAQ. The ends were cut back, 5 bases at V and 1 base at J, with 23 bases in the middle. As DNA, the CDR3 is TGTGCCAGCAGCCACCACTCCAACAGGGAGGAGGGCCAAGAGACCCAGTACTTC. Encoded protein: CASSHHSNREEGQETQYF.

V usage is TRBV4-1 and J usage is TRBJ1-5; TRBD1 is a possible D gene (6 bases). V lost 4 bases and J 0 bases, leaving 19 bases between the germline ends. This CDR3 has 18 amino acids. The germline V gene encodes CDR1 MGHRA and CDR2 YSYEKL. The DNA for the CDR3 is TGCGCCAGCAGCCCGAACGTCAGGACAGATTATAGCAATCAGCCCCAGCATTTT. Its translation: CASSPNVRTDYSNQPQHF.

This chain uses TRBV5-1 with TRBJ1-1; 9 positions match TRBD1. The CDR3 has 17 residues. CDR1 SGHRS and CDR2 YFSETQ come from the germline V gene. V gave up 0 bases and J gave up 5 bases; unmatched junction bases: 11. The CDR3 loop reads CASSLEGTGRRGTEAFF. CDR3 coding DNA: TGCGCCAGCAGCTTGGAGGGGACAGGGCGGAGAGGGACTGAAGCTTTCTTT.

This clonotype was counted at least ten times. The chain joins TRBV6-4 to TRBJ2-3; 10 nucleotides match TRBD2. The germline gives CDR1 MRHNA, CDR2 SNTAGT. V shed 0 bases, J shed 1 base, and the junction held 1 base outside the gene matches. This CDR3 has 16 amino acids. The CDR3 loop reads CASSDSLAGGTDTQYF. The CDR3 nucleotides read TGTGCCAGCAGTGACTCGCTAGCGGGGGGCACAGATACGCAGTATTTT.

The chain has TRBV7-8 and TRBJ1-4; D unclear. There are 18 residues in the CDR3. Germline values: CDR1 SGHVS, CDR2 FQNEAQ. Trimming cost V 1 base and J 0 bases, with 15 bases left between them. The CDR3 loop is CASSLVRARLATNEKLFF. CDR3 sequence (DNA): TGTGCCAGCAGCTTAGTGAGGGCCCGGCTTGCAACTAATGAAAAACTGTTTTTT.

This clonotype was observed a few times. V usage is TRBV7-2 and J usage is TRBJ2-2, with a weak D call TRBD2 (6 bases). The length of the CDR3 is 14 residues. Trimming removed 8 bases from V and 1 base from J, with 11 bases in between. CDR1 and CDR2 from the germline V gene are SGHTA and FQGNSA. The CDR3 spells CASRTRGNTGELFF. CDR3 in DNA: TGTGCCAGCCGGACGCGGGGGAACACCGGGGAGCTGTTTTTT.

Ten or more counts support this clonotype. V and J are TRBV21-1 and TRBJ1-5; the table's D call of TRBD1 was not tested on the DNA. TRBV21-1 is tagged as a pseudogene. The CDR3 runs 13 residues. The CDR3 sequence: CASRLRANQPQHF. CDR3 in DNA: TGTGCCAGCAGGCTCCGGGCGAATCAGCCCCAGCATTTT.

This clonotype was detected a few times. The gene calls are TRBV6-5 and TRBJ1-1; 11 nucleotides agree with TRBD1. Germline CDR1 reads MNHEY; CDR2 reads SVGAGI. The CDR3 has 15 residues. J gave up 1 base and V 5 bases, and 3 bases lay outside the gene matches. CDR3 loop: CASSGQGAKNTEAFF. The CDR3 region has the DNA TGTGCCAGCAGTGGACAGGGGGCTAAGAACACTGAAGCTTTCTTT.

This clonotype has at least ten counts. In DNA form, the CDR3 reads TGTGCCAGCAGCCGGACCGGGACTAGCGGGGGCGGGACAGATACGCAGTATTTT. This translates into CASSRTGTSGGGTDTQYF. The V gene is TRBV5-5, the J gene TRBJ2-3; 14 bases match TRBD2. The ends lost 4 bases at V and 3 bases at J; junction bases unmatched: 10. This CDR3 contains 18 residues. Germline values: CDR1 SGHKS, CDR2 YYEKEE (reference sequence).

J is TRBJ2-3 and V is TRBV19; D is unresolved. Germline V lookup: CDR1 LNHDA, CDR2 SQIVND (reference sequence). This CDR3 comprises 18 residues. V lost 2 bases and J lost 1, with 19 bases in between. CDR3 DNA: TGTGCCAGTAGTATATCGAGCCCACAACAGACTCGCACAGATACGCAGTATTTT. Its protein product is CASSISSPQQTRTDTQYF.

Ten or more counts support this clonotype. This chain connects TRBV19 to TRBJ2-7, with 10 nucleotides matching TRBD2. CDR1 and CDR2 (germline): LNHDA, SQIVND (reference sequence). J was trimmed by 2 bases and V by 1 base; bases with no gene match: 5. The CDR3 is 16 residues long. The CDR3 loop reads CASSIGRLAGAYEQYF. DNA for the CDR3: TGTGCCAGTAGTATAGGAAGGCTAGCGGGGGCCTACGAGCAGTACTTC.

The sample holds many counts of this clonotype. Because the CDR3's place on the DNA is in doubt, the DNA is left out and the CDR3 is given as listed by TCRdb. The V and J genes are TRBV24-1 and TRBJ1-1; the DNA was not compared with TRBD1, the D call given in the table. The CDR3 region is 15 residues in length, termini included. Germline CDR1 and CDR2: KGHDR and SFDVKD. This CDR3 reads CATSAFGPGGTEAFF.

There are many counts of this clonotype. The chain couples TRBV2 to TRBJ2-6; D may be TRBD1 or TRBD2 (5 bases each). This CDR3 is built from 15 residues. With 7 bases removed from V and 0 bases from J, the gap between germline ends came to 10 bases. Germline V CDR1 and CDR2: SNHLY, FYNNEI. This CDR3 reads CASTGAYSGANVLTF. DNA for the CDR3: TGTGCCAGCACCGGGGCCTACTCTGGGGCCAACGTCCTGACTTTC. Full variable domain (missing parts from reference TRBV2 and TRBJ2-6): EPEVTQTPSHQVTQMGQEVILRCVPISNHLYFYWYRQILGQKVEFLVSFYNNEISEKSEIFDDQFSVERPDGSNFTLKIRSTKLEDSAMYFCASTGAYSGANVLTFGAGSRLTVL.

This clonotype was counted at least ten times. In DNA form, the CDR3 reads TGTGCCACCCACTTGGGGCAGAGGGGGATCAGGGAGCTGTTTTTT. This translates into CATHLGQRGIRELFF. V and J are TRBV2 and TRBJ2-2; tentative D call: TRBD1 (6 bases). This CDR3 is built from 15 residues. Germline CDR1 reads SNHLY; CDR2 reads FYNNEI. V shed 10 bases and J shed 9 bases, with 24 bases lying between them. Full variable domain (remainder filled in from reference TRBV2 and TRBJ2-2): EPEVTQTPSHQVTQMGQEVILRCVPISNHLYFYWYRQILGQKVEFLVSFYNNEISEKSEIFDDQFSVERPDGSNFTLKIRSTKLEDSAMYFCATHLGQRGIRELFFGEGSRLTVL.

This clonotype was recorded many times. The CDR3 nucleotides are TGTGCCAGCAGCTTTAGTCCCAGGACTGGGACCCAGTACTTC. This encodes CASSFSPRTGTQYF. The chain uses TRBV7-2 and TRBJ2-5; TRBD2 is a possible D gene (5 bases). This CDR3 is built from 14 residues. CDR1 is SGHTA and CDR2 is FQGNSA in the germline V gene. The V and J ends lost 3 bases and 7 bases respectively, with 15 bases between them.

This clonotype was picked up many times. The chain is built from TRBV6-1 and TRBJ2-7; TRBD1 aligns across 7 bases. J lost 6 bases, V lost 2 bases, and 4 bases had no gene match. The CDR3 sequence is 13 residues long. CDR1 is MNHNS, CDR2 SASEGT, per germline. As DNA, the CDR3 is TGTGCCAGCAGTGAACGGACAGGTACCGAGCAGTACTTC. Protein product: CASSERTGTEQYF.

This clonotype was detected many times. The chain combines TRBV25-1 with TRBJ2-2; D is unresolved. Looked up from germline, CDR1 is MGHDK and CDR2 is SYGVNS. V gave up 3 bases and J gave up 3 bases, with 8 bases separating them. This CDR3 region has 14 residues. This CDR3 is CASSESADTGELFF. As DNA, the CDR3 is TGTGCCAGCAGTGAGTCCGCGGACACCGGGGAGCTGTTTTTT.

This clonotype was found a few times. J is TRBJ1-1 and V is TRBV7-2; D is unclear. Germline V gene lookup returns CDR1 SGHTA and CDR2 FQGNSA. Trimming took off 3 bases at V and 1 base at J, with 12 bases between the two ends. The CDR3 consists of 15 residues. The CDR3 spells CASSFLYLGNTEAFF. The CDR3 DNA reads TGTGCCAGCAGCTTCCTATATCTGGGGAACACTGAAGCTTTCTTT.

The CDR3 here is CAISERGDYEQYF. The CDR3, as DNA: TGTGCCATCAGTGAGCGGGGGGACTACGAGCAGTACTTC. The chain has TRBV10-3 and TRBJ2-7, with TRBD2 matching over 7 bases. V shed 2 bases, J shed 3 bases, and the junction held 1 base outside the gene matches. The V gene's germline CDR1 is ENHRY and CDR2 SYGVKD. The CDR3 contains 13 residues.

This clonotype has more than one count but fewer than ten. V usage is TRBV6-1 and J usage is TRBJ2-7, with 7 bases aligning to TRBD1. Germline trimming cut 6 bases from V and 5 bases from J; bases unmatched to any gene: 10. Germline V gives CDR1 MNHNS, CDR2 SASEGT. The CDR3 spans 14 residues. CDR3 loop: CASRTTGSTHEQYF. The CDR3 coding sequence is TGTGCCAGCAGAACGACAGGGAGCACCCACGAGCAGTACTTC.